Detailed here is one TCR beta chain. This sample was included in a study of PD-1 blockade in mismatch repair-deficient tumors. The repertoire was sequenced with immunoSEQ multiplex PCR; TCRdb's copy has only in-frame clones and lacks some. Of around 18,000 clones in the sample, 75% to 90% are singletons; the top ten hold roughly 1.7%. With 4 bases clipped from V and 6 bases from J, the junction kept 14 bases outside the gene matches. The germline gives CDR1 SGHVS, CDR2 FQNEAQ. This CDR3 spans 17 amino acids. A few pembrolizumab responders had their TCRs sequenced. This receptor was identified in an adult with mismatch repair-deficient cancer. Specimen: PBMCs, collected about 23 weeks after starting pembrolizumab. V and J are TRBV7-8 and TRBJ2-1, with 8 bases that match TRBD2. The CDR3 sequence is CASSSTKFSGTPNEQFF. The CDR3 DNA is TGTGCCAGCAGCTCCACCAAATTTAGCGGGACTCCCAATGAGCAGTTCTTC.